These 17 T cell receptor beta chains came from one sample sequenced in a study of human T cells and chemical hapten exposure. One entry per CDR3 protein results from TCRdb running MiXCR on the RACE reads. The sample includes over 30,000 distinct CDR3 sequences, roughly 7.6% seen only once; the top ten take 1% to 1.5%. Noted time point: pre-sensitization, week 0. Treatment of the sample: therapeutic diphenylcyclopropenone sensitization with weekly scalp DPC. Sequences were derived from whole blood, sampled in connection with sensitization to the hapten diphenylcyclopropenone (DPC). The receptors originated from a woman between 50 and 59 years old with alopecia areata. Some clones in this sample may be carry-over from other donors' samples.

This sequence joins TRBV5-1 and TRBJ2-1; D uncertain. Germline CDR1 and CDR2: SGHRS and YFSETQ. The CDR3 totals 16 residues. V was clipped by 3 bases and J by 0 bases, with 13 bases between them. CDR3: CASSSTGVSSYNEQFF. The CDR3, as DNA: TGCGCCAGCAGCTCCACGGGTGTTAGCTCCTACAATGAGCAGTTCTTC.

In this sample, this clonotype turned up many times. The V and J genes are TRBV21-1 and TRBJ2-1. TRBV21-1 represents a pseudogene. The CDR3 is 10 residues long. The CDR3 DNA follows: TGTGCCAGCGGTGGTCACGAGCAGTTCTTC. Translating gives CASGGHEQFF.

In this sample, this clonotype turned up many times. V gene TRBV29-1 combines with J gene TRBJ2-1; possible D gene TRBD2, 5 bases. Germline V gives CDR1 SQVTM, CDR2 ANQGSEA. The V end was cut by 7 bases, the J end by 9 bases, with 19 bases between. The CDR3 spans 13 residues. DNA for the CDR3: TGCAGCGCCATGGACCGGGATTTCGGTGAGCAGTTCTTC. Encoded protein: CSAMDRDFGEQFF.

V and J are TRBV11-2 and TRBJ1-1; D not certain. This CDR3 is 12 amino acids long. The V end was cut by 3 bases, the J end by 1 base, with 3 bases between. From germline, CDR1 is SGHAT and CDR2 FQNNGV. The CDR3 DNA reads TGTGCCAGCAGCTTCCGGAACACTGAAGCTTTCTTT. Translation: CASSFRNTEAFF.

In this sample, this clonotype turned up many times. The V call is TRBV18, the J call TRBJ2-1; TRBD2 agrees at 8 bases. The V gene end was trimmed by 1 base and the J gene end by 1 base; junction bases not matched to a gene: 9. Per the germline V gene, CDR1 is KGHSH and CDR2 is LQKENI. The CDR3 runs to 18 residues. CDR3 coding DNA: TGTGCCAGCTCACCACACTCTGGGGTAGCGGGGTCCTACAATGAGCAGTTCTTC. This gives the protein CASSPHSGVAGSYNEQFF.

This clonotype appeared many times. The chain uses TRBV20-1 and TRBJ2-7; 13 positions agree with TRBD2. Looked up from germline, CDR1 is DFQATT and CDR2 is SNEGSKA (reference sequence). V shed 5 bases, J shed 4 bases, and the junction held 11 bases outside the gene matches. This CDR3 spans 16 amino acids. CDR3 amino acids: CSAGRTSGSPFYEQYF. CDR3 DNA: TGCAGTGCTGGAAGGACTAGCGGGAGCCCCTTTTACGAGCAGTACTTC.

This clonotype has more than one count but fewer than ten. The genes are TRBV18 and TRBJ2-3, with 7 positions matching TRBD1. CDR3 length equals 15 residues. The V segment lost 6 bases and the J segment 0 bases; nucleotides outside the gene matches: 6. CDR1 is KGHSH and CDR2 is LQKENI in the germline V gene. The CDR3 region has the DNA TGTGCCAGCTCGAGAGGGGGCACTAGCACAGATACGCAGTATTTT. Its translation: CASSRGGTSTDTQYF. Based on the CDR3 plus reference TRBV18 and TRBJ2-3, the full variable domain is NAGVMQNPRHLVRRRGQEARLRCSPMKGHSHVYWYRQLPEEGLKFMVYLQKENIIDESGMPKERFSAEFPKEGPSILRIQQVVRGDSAAYFCASSRGGTSTDTQYFGPGTRLTVL.

This chain joins TRBV7-2 and TRBJ2-3; D is possibly TRBD2 (6 bases). The germline V gene encodes CDR1 SGHTA and CDR2 FQGNSA. Trimming took 7 bases from V and 2 from J, leaving 13 bases between them. The CDR3 sequence is 14 residues long. The chain's CDR3 is CASILPGDTDTQYF. CDR3 DNA sequence: TGTGCCAGCATCCTCCCGGGGGACACAGATACGCAGTATTTT.

Many counts were recorded for this clonotype. This chain joins TRBV11-2 and TRBJ2-3; TRBD1 matches at 7 bases. With V trimmed by 0 bases and J by 1 base, 4 bases remained unmatched. Looked up from germline, CDR1 is SGHAT and CDR2 is FQNNGV. The CDR3 contains 16 residues. The CDR3 DNA follows: TGTGCCAGCAGCTTAGAAGGAGGACAGGGCACAGATACGCAGTATTTT. Its protein is CASSLEGGQGTDTQYF.

This clonotype has at least ten counts. The rearrangement links TRBV28 to TRBJ2-5, with a tentative D call TRBD2 (7 bases). This CDR3 comprises 16 residues. The V and J ends lost 6 bases and 2 bases respectively, with 19 bases between them. Germline CDR1 MDHEN, CDR2 SYDVKM. The CDR3 region is CASSTRGGGTQETQYF. CDR3 nucleotides: TGTGCCAGCAGCACTCGAGGCGGGGGCACTCAAGAGACCCAGTACTTC.

This clonotype came up many times. This chain links TRBV12-5 with TRBJ2-6; D perhaps matches TRBD2 (5 bases). CDR3 length equals 15 residues. Trimming shortened V by 2 bases and J by 2 bases, and 7 bases separated the two germline ends. Germline V gene sequence: CDR1 LGHNT, CDR2 FRNRAP. The CDR3 protein is CASGLSGTGANVLTF. CDR3 coding DNA: TGTGCTAGTGGTTTGTCCGGGACTGGGGCCAACGTCCTGACTTTC.

The chain combines TRBV7-2 with TRBJ1-6, with 9 bases matching TRBD1. This CDR3 has 15 amino acids. From germline, CDR1 is SGHTA and CDR2 FQGNSA. With 3 bases clipped from V and 7 bases from J, the junction kept 4 bases outside the gene matches. CDR3 DNA: TGTGCCAGCAGCTTCCAACAGGGGGCCAATTCACCCCTCCACTTT. It is translated as CASSFQQGANSPLHF.

This clonotype has ten or more counts. V and J are TRBV18 and TRBJ2-7; D is uncertain. This CDR3 has 12 residues. The germline V gene encodes CDR1 KGHSH and CDR2 LQKENI. The V gene lost 6 bases and the J gene lost 0 bases, with 6 bases spanning the gap. CDR3: CASSLISYEQYF. CDR3 nucleotide sequence: TGTGCCAGCTCCCTAATCTCCTACGAGCAGTACTTC. Based on the CDR3 plus reference TRBV18 and TRBJ2-7, the full variable domain is NAGVMQNPRHLVRRRGQEARLRCSPMKGHSHVYWYRQLPEEGLKFMVYLQKENIIDESGMPKERFSAEFPKEGPSILRIQQVVRGDSAAYFCASSLISYEQYFGPGTRLTVT.

This clonotype was observed at least ten times. This chain uses TRBV6-6 with TRBJ1-5, with TRBD1 identical over 10 bases. The CDR3 loop spans 13 amino acids. Looked up from germline, CDR1 is MNHNY and CDR2 is SVGAGI (reference sequence). With V trimmed by 11 bases and J by 7 bases, 8 bases remained unmatched. The CDR3 nucleotides are TGTGCCGGCGGGGACAGGGGTGGCCAGCCCCAGCATTTT. It codes for CAGGDRGGQPQHF.

This clonotype has only a few counts. The chain couples TRBV5-4 to TRBJ2-3; D may be TRBD1 or TRBD2 (5 bases each). Looked up from germline, CDR1 is SGHNT and CDR2 is YYREEE (reference sequence). Deletions cut 1 base from V and 2 bases from J, with 11 bases between. The length of the CDR3 is 15 residues. This chain's CDR3 is CASSLLGVATDTQYF. The CDR3, as DNA: TGTGCCAGCAGCTTGTTGGGGGTCGCCACAGATACGCAGTATTTT.

A few counts support this clonotype. The chain is built from TRBV12-3 or TRBV12-4 and TRBJ1-5, with a possible D match to TRBD1 (5 bases). Deletions cut 8 bases from V and 0 bases from J, with 17 bases between. The CDR3 loop spans 16 amino acids. CDR3 in DNA: TGTGCCAGCGGTGGGACCCCCATTGTTAGCAATCAGCCCCAGCATTTT. It encodes CASGGTPIVSNQPQHF.

This sequence joins TRBV18 and TRBJ2-3, with D unresolved. Germline V lookup: CDR1 KGHSH, CDR2 LQKENI. Trimming left V 3 bases short and J 0 bases short, with 10 bases between. The CDR3 contains 15 residues. The CDR3 region is CASSPYSPSTDTQYF. The CDR3 region has the DNA TGTGCCAGCTCACCTTACAGTCCTAGCACAGATACGCAGTATTTT. The full variable domain, with the rest looked up from reference TRBV18 and TRBJ2-3, is NAGVMQNPRHLVRRRGQEARLRCSPMKGHSHVYWYRQLPEEGLKFMVYLQKENIIDESGMPKERFSAEFPKEGPSILRIQQVVRGDSAAYFCASSPYSPSTDTQYFGPGTRLTVL.